Below are 11 T cell receptor beta chains sequenced from a single sample in a study of a mutant IDH1 vaccine in newly diagnosed glioma. Stated time point: week 47, end of study. Every vaccination contained 300 ug of the mutant IDH1 20-mer peptide and was paired with topical imiquimod. What these receptors recognize is not known. Data came from immunoSEQ multiplex PCR; TCRdb stores just in-frame clones and leaves some out. Here the sample spans tens of thousands of clones, approximately 80% being singletons. The source material was PBMCs, sampled from a glioma patient whose treatment included an IDH1 peptide vaccine. All receptors come from a man between 18 and 29 years old with glioma. Some clones in this sample may be carry-over from other donors' samples.

The gene calls are TRBV7-8 and TRBJ1-1; D gene ambiguous. Trimming cost V 5 bases and J 1 base, with 11 bases left between them. The CDR3 totals 14 residues. CDR1 is SGHVS and CDR2 is FQNEAQ in the germline V gene. The chain's CDR3 is CASSNQVTNTEAFF. For the CDR3, the DNA is TGTGCCAGCAGCAATCAGGTTACGAACACTGAAGCTTTCTTT.

The chain is built from TRBV7-9 and TRBJ2-3, with D hard to call. Germline V gene sequence: CDR1 SEHNR, CDR2 FQNEAQ (reference sequence). V was shortened by 4 bases and J by 5 bases, with 22 bases between the two germline ends. This CDR3 comprises 17 residues. The CDR3 protein is CASSSTDPGDGVDTQYF. The DNA of the CDR3 is TGTGCCAGCAGCTCTACGGACCCTGGGGATGGAGTAGATACGCAGTATTTT.

The chain's CDR3 is CASKAAGGQETQYF. The CDR3 DNA follows: TGTGCCAGCAAAGCAGCGGGAGGCCAAGAGACCCAGTACTTC. The V call is TRBV2, the J call TRBJ2-5; the match to TRBD2 covers 9 bases. From germline, CDR1 is SNHLY and CDR2 FYNNEI. V gave up 7 bases and J gave up 1 base; unmatched junction bases: 4. The length of the CDR3 is 14 residues. Full variable domain (rest looked up from reference TRBV2 and TRBJ2-5): EPEVTQTPSHQVTQMGQEVILRCVPISNHLYFYWYRQILGQKVEFLVSFYNNEISEKSEIFDDQFSVERPDGSNFTLKIRSTKLEDSAMYFCASKAAGGQETQYFGPGTRLLVL.

The chain employs TRBV28 and TRBJ1-2, with 7 bases identical to TRBD1. The CDR3 totals 11 residues. CDR1 and CDR2 (germline): MDHEN, SYDVKM. V was pared by 6 bases and J by 6 bases, with 1 base of the junction left unmatched. The CDR3 region has the DNA TGTGCCAGCAGGACAGGGAATGGCTACACCTTC. Residues: CASRTGNGYTF.

The V and J genes are TRBV7-2 and TRBJ1-1; D is perhaps TRBD1 (5 bases). The germline V gene encodes CDR1 SGHTA and CDR2 FQGNSA. V was shortened by 8 bases and J by 6 bases, with 16 bases between the two germline ends. The CDR3 loop spans 13 amino acids. The CDR3 nucleotides are TGTGCCAGCGCCCAACGGGGGGTCGCTGAAGCTTTCTTT. Protein sequence: CASAQRGVAEAFF.

The CDR3 loop is CASSLGQGSNQPQHF. In DNA form, the CDR3 reads TGTGCCAGCAGTTTAGGGCAGGGGTCAAATCAGCCCCAGCATTTT. The chain uses TRBV27 and TRBJ1-5; D perhaps matches TRBD1 (6 bases). The CDR3 is made up of 15 amino acids. Per germline, CDR1 MNHEY and CDR2 SMNVEV (reference sequence). The V and J ends lost 2 bases and 4 bases respectively, with 12 bases between them.

This chain uses TRBV7-9 with TRBJ1-1, with D unclear. Deletions cut 2 bases from V and 0 bases from J, with 7 bases between. Germline V gene sequence: CDR1 SEHNR, CDR2 FQNEAQ (reference sequence). The CDR3 is 14 amino acids. The CDR3 DNA follows: TGTGCCAGCAGCTTACGGACGGTGAACACTGAAGCTTTCTTT. This gives the protein CASSLRTVNTEAFF.

V is TRBV19 and J is TRBJ1-6; D not resolved. V shed 3 bases and J shed 7 bases, with 7 bases lying between them. The CDR3 extends over 13 amino acids. CDR1 and CDR2 from the germline V gene are LNHDA and SQIVND (reference sequence). The CDR3 here is CASSIGVNSPLHF. The CDR3 DNA is TGTGCCAGTAGTATTGGAGTGAATTCACCCCTCCACTTT.

The chain links TRBV13 to TRBJ2-7, with D maybe TRBD2 (6 bases). This CDR3 contains 15 residues. In germline, CDR1 is PRHDT, CDR2 FYEKMQ (reference sequence). V was trimmed by 2 bases and J by 2 bases, leaving 13 bases between them. The CDR3 here is CASSLILARPYEQYF. The CDR3 coding sequence is TGTGCCAGCAGCTTAATCCTAGCGAGACCCTACGAGCAGTACTTC.

V is TRBV7-9 and J is TRBJ1-2, with D hard to call. CDR3 length: 15 amino acids. Trimming removed 5 bases at V and 3 bases at J, with 16 bases between. CDR1 is SEHNR, CDR2 FQNEAQ, per germline (reference sequence). CDR3 residues: CASSVLLSVDYGYTF. The CDR3 DNA reads TGTGCCAGCAGCGTCCTCCTGAGCGTGGACTATGGCTACACCTTC.

The chain recombines TRBV5-6 with TRBJ1-5, with 7 bases identical to TRBD1. Trimming at V came to 4 bases and at J to 3 bases, leaving 10 bases not matched to a gene. Looked up from germline, CDR1 is SGHDT and CDR2 is YYEEEE. The CDR3 has 16 residues. This CDR3 is CASSLTGLGNNQPQHF. Here the CDR3 DNA reads TGTGCCAGCAGCCTGACAGGGCTGGGGAACAATCAGCCCCAGCATTTT.